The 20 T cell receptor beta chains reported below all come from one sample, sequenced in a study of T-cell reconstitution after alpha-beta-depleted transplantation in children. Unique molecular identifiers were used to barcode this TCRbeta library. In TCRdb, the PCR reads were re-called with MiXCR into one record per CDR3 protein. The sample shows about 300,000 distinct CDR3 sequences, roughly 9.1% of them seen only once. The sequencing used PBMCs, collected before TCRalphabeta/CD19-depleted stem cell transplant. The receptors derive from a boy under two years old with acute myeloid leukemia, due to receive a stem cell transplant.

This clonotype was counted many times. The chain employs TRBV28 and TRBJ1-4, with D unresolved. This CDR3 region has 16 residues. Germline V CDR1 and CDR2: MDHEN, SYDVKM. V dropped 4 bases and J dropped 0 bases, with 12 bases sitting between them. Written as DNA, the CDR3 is TGTGCCAGCAGTTCCCATCGCGGCGCAACTAATGAAAAACTGTTTTTT. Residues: CASSSHRGATNEKLFF.

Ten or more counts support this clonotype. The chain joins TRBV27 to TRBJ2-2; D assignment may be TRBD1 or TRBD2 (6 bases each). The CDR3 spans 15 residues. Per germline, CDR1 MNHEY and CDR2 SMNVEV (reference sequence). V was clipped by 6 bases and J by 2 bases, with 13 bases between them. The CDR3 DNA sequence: TGTGCCAGCAGCTGGAAGGGGGGTAACACCGGGGAGCTGTTTTTT. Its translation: CASSWKGGNTGELFF.

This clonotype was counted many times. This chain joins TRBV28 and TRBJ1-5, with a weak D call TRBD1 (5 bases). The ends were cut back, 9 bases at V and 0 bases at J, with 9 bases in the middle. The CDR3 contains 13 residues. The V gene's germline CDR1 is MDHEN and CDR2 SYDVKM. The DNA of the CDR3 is TGTGCCAGTGGGACGGGTAGCAATCAGCCCCAGCATTTT. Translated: CASGTGSNQPQHF.

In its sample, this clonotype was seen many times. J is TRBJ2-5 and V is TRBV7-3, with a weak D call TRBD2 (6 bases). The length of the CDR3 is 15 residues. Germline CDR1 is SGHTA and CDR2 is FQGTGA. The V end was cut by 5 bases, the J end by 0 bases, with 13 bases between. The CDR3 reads CASSPSGGNQETQYF. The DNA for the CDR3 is TGTGCCAGCAGCCCCAGTGGCGGGAACCAAGAGACCCAGTACTTC.

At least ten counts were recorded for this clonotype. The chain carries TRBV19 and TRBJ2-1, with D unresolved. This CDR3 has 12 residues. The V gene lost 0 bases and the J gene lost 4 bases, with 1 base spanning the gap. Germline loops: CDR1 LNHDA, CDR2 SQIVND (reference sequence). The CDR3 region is CASSIEYNEQFF. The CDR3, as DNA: TGTGCCAGTAGTATAGAATACAATGAGCAGTTCTTC. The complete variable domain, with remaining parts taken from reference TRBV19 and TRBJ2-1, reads DGGITQSPKYLFRKEGQNVTLSCEQNLNHDAMYWYRQDPGQGLRLIYYSQIVNDFQKGDIAEGYSVSREKKESFPLTVTSAQKNPTAFYLCASSIEYNEQFFGPGTRLTVL.

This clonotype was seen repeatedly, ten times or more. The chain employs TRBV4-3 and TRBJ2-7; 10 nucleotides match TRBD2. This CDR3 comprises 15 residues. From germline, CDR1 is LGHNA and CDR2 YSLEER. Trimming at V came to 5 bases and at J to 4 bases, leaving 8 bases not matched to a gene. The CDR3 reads CASSTGLARTYEQYF. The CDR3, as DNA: TGCGCCAGCAGCACGGGACTAGCGCGAACTTACGAGCAGTACTTC.

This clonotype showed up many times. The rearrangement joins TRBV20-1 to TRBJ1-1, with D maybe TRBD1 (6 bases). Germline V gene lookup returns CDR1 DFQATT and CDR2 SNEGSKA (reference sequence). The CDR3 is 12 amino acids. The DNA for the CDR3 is TGCAGCCCAAAGGGGGGGAACACTGAAGCTTTCTTT. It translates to CSPKGGNTEAFF.

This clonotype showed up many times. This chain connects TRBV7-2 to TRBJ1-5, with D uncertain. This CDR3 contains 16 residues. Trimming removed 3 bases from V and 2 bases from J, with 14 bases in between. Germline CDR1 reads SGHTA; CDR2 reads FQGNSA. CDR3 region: CASSLTTAFGNQPQHF. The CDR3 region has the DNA TGTGCCAGCAGCTTGACAACAGCTTTTGGCAATCAGCCCCAGCATTTT.

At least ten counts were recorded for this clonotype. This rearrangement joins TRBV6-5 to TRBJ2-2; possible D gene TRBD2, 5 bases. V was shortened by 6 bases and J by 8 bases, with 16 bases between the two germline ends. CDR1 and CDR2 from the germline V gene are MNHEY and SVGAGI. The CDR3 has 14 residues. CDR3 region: CASRGEQTRGELFF. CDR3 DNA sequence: TGTGCCAGCAGGGGAGAACAGACACGTGGGGAGCTGTTTTTT.

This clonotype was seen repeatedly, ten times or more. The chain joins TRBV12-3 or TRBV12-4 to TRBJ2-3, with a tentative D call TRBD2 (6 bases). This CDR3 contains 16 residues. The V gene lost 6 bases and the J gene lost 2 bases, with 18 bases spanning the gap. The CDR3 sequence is CASRPRRDLYTDTQYF. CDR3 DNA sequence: TGTGCCAGCAGACCTCGCCGGGACTTATACACAGATACGCAGTATTTT.

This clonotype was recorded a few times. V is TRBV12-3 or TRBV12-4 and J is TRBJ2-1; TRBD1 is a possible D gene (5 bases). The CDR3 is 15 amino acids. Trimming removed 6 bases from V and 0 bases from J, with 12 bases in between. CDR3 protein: CASRLTASSYNEQFF. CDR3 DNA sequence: TGTGCCAGCAGGCTGACAGCCAGCTCCTACAATGAGCAGTTCTTC.

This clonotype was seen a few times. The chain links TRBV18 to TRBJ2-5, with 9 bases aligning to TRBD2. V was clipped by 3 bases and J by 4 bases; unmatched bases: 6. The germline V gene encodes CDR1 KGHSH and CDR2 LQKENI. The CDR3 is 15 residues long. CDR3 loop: CASSPRGGLRETQYF. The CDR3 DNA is TGTGCCAGCTCACCGCGGGGGGGCCTTCGAGAGACCCAGTACTTC.

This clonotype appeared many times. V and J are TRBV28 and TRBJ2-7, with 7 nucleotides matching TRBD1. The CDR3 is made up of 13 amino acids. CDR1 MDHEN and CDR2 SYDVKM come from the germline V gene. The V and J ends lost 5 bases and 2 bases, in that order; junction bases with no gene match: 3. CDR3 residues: CASSGQVPYEQYF. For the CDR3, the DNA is TGTGCCAGCAGTGGACAGGTGCCCTACGAGCAGTACTTC.

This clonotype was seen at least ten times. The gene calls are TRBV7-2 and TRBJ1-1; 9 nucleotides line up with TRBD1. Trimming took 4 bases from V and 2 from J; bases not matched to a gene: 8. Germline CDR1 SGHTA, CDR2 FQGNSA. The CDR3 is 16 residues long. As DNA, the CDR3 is TGTGCCAGCAGCTCGCCCTACAGGGGGCGAAACACTGAAGCTTTCTTT. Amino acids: CASSSPYRGRNTEAFF.

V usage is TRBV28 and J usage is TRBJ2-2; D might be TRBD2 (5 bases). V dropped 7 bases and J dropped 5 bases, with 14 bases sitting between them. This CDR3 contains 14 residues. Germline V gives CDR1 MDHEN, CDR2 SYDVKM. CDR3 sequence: CASKEDSRTGELFF. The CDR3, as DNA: TGTGCCAGCAAGGAGGATTCACGAACCGGGGAGCTGTTTTTT.

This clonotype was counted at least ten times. The CDR3 sequence: CATSRSGELFF. In DNA, the CDR3 is TGTGCCACCAGCAGGTCCGGGGAGCTGTTTTTT. This rearrangement joins TRBV15 to TRBJ2-2; D not certain. The CDR3 is 11 amino acids. Germline V gives CDR1 LNHNV, CDR2 YYDKDF (reference sequence). V shed 3 bases and J shed 6 bases, with 2 bases lying between them.

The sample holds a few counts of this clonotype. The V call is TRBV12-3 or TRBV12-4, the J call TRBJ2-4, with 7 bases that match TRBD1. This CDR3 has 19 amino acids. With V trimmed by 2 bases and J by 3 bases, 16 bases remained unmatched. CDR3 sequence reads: CASSLYSGSQGWDKNIQYF. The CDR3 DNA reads TGTGCCAGCAGTTTATATTCGGGTTCACAGGGGTGGGACAAAAACATTCAGTACTTC.

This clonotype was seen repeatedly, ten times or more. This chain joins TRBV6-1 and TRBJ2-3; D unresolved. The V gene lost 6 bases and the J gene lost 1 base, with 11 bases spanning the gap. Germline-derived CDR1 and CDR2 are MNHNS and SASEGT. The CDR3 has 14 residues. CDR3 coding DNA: TGTGCCAGCAGCGATCCCGGTCGCACAGATACGCAGTATTTT. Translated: CASSDPGRTDTQYF.

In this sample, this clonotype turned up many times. The CDR3 DNA sequence: TGTGCCACCAGTGATTTAGGAGCGGGGTACAATGAGCAGTTCTTC. The encoded protein is CATSDLGAGYNEQFF. This rearrangement joins TRBV24-1 to TRBJ2-1; 7 nucleotides align to TRBD2. Trimming at V came to 1 base and at J to 4 bases, leaving 3 bases not matched to a gene. Per the germline V gene, CDR1 is KGHDR and CDR2 is SFDVKD. The CDR3 consists of 15 residues.

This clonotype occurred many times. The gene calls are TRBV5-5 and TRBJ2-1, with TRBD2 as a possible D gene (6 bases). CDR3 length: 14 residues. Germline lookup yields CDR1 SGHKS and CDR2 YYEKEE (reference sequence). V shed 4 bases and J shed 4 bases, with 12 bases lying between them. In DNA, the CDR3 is TGTGCCAGCAGCCCCGGGACTGTGTACAATGAGCAGTTCTTC. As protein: CASSPGTVYNEQFF. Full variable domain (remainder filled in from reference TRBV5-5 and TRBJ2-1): DAGVTQSPTHLIKTRGQQVTLRCSPISGHKSVSWYQQVLGQGPQFIFQYYEKEERGRGNFPDRFSARQFPNYSSELNVNALLLGDSALYLCASSPGTVYNEQFFGPGTRLTVL.